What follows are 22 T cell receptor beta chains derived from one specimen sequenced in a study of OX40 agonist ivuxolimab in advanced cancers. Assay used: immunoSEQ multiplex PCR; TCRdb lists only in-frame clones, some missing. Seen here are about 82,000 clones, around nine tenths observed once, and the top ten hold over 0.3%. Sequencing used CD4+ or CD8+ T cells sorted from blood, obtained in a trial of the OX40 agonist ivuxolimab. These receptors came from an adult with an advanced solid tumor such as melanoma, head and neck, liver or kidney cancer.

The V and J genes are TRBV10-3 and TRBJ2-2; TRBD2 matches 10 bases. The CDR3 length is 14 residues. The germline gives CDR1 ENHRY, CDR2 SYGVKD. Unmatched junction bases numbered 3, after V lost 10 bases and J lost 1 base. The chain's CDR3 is CATRTSGNTGELFF. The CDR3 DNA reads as TGTGCCACCCGGACTAGCGGGAACACCGGGGAGCTGTTTTTT.

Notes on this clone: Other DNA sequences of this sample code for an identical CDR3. The CDR3 nucleotides are TGTGCCAGTAGTACTGGACACCTGAACACTGAAGCTTTCTTT. This translates into CASSTGHLNTEAFF. This chain uses TRBV19 with TRBJ1-1; D perhaps matches TRBD1 (5 bases). Deletions cut 4 bases from V and 0 bases from J, with 9 bases between. The CDR3 sequence is 14 residues long. Germline V lookup: CDR1 LNHDA, CDR2 SQIVND (reference sequence).

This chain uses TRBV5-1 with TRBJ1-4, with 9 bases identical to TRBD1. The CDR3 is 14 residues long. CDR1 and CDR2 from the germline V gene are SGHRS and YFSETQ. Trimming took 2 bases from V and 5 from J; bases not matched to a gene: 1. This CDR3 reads CASSFGTGNEKLFF. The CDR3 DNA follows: TGCGCCAGCAGCTTCGGGACAGGGAATGAAAAACTGTTTTTT. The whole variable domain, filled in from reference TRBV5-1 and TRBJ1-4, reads KAGVTQTPRYLIKTRGQQVTLSCSPISGHRSVSWYQQTPGQGLQFLFEYFSETQRNKGNFPGRFSGRQFSNSRSEMNVSTLELGDSALYLCASSFGTGNEKLFFGSGTQLSVL.

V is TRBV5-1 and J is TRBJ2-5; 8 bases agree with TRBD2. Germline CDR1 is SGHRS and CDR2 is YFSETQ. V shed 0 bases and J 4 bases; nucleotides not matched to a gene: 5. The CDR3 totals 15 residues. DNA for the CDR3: TGCGCCAGCAGCTTGGCCCTAGCGGGTGGAGAGACCCAGTACTTC. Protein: CASSLALAGGETQYF.

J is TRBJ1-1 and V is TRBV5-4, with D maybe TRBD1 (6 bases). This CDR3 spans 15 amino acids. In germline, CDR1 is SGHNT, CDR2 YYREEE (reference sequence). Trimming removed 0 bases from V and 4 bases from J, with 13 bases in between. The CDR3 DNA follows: TGTGCCAGCAGCTTGGGGGGGGCATCGGGCACTGAAGCTTTCTTT. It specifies CASSLGGASGTEAFF.

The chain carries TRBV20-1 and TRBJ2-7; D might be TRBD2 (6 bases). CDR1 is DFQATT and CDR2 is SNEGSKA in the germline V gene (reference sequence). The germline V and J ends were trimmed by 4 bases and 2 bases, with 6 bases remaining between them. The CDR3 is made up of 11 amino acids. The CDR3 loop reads CSATGAYEQYF. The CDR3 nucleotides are TGCAGTGCTACGGGGGCCTACGAGCAGTACTTC.

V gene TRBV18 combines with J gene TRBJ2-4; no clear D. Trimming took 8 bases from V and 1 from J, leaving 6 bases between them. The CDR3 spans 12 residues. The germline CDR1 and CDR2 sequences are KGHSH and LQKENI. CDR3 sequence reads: CASAGAKNIQYF. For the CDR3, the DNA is TGTGCCAGCGCCGGGGCCAAAAACATTCAGTACTTC.

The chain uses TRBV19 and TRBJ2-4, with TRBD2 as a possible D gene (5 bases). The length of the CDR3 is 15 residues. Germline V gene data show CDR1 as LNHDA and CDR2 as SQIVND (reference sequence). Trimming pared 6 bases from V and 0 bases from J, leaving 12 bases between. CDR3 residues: CASSTGMLAKNIQYF. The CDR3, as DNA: TGTGCCAGTAGCACCGGGATGCTAGCCAAAAACATTCAGTACTTC.

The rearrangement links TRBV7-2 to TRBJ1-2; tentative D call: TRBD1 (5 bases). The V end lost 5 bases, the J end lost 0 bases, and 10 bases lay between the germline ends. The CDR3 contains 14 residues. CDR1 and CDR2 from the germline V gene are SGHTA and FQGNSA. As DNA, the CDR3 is TGTGCCAGCAGCCCGGGGGGGGCTAACTATGGCTACACCTTC. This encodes CASSPGGANYGYTF.

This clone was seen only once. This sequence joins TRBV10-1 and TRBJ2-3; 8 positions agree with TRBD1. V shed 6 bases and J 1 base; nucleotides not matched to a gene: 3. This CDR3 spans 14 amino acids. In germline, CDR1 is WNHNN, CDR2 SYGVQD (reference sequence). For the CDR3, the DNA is TGCGCCAGCAGCCCGGGACAGGGCACAGATACGCAGTATTTT. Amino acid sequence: CASSPGQGTDTQYF.

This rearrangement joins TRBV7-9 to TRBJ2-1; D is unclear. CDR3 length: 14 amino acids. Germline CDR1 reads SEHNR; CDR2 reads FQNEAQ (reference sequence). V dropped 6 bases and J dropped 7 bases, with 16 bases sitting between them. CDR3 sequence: CASSTTYPMNEQFF. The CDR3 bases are TGTGCCAGCAGTACTACCTACCCCATGAATGAGCAGTTCTTC.

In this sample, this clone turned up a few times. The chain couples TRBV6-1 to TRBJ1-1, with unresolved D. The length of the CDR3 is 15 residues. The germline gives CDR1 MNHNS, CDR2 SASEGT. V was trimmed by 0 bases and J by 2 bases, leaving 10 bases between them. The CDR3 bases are TGTGCCAGCAGTGAAGCGCTATGGGGTAACACTGAAGCTTTCTTT. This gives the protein CASSEALWGNTEAFF.

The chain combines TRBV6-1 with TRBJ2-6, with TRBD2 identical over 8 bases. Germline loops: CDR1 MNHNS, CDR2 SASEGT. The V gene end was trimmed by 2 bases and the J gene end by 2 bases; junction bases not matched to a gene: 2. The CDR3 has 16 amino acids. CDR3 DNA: TGTGCCAGCAGTGAATCGGGGGGGGCTGGGGCCAACGTCCTGACTTTC. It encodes CASSESGGAGANVLTF.

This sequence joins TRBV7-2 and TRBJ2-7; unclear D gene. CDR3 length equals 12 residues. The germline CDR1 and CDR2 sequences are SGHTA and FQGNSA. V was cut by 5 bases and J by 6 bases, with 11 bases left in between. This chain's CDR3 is CASSRTRFEQYF. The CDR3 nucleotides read TGTGCCAGCAGCCGAACTCGTTTCGAGCAGTACTTC. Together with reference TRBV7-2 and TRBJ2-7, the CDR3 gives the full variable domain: GAGVSQSPSNKVTEKGKDVELRCDPISGHTALYWYRQSLGQGLEFLIYFQGNSAPDKSGLPSDRFSAERTGGSVSTLTIQRTQQEDSAVYLCASSRTRFEQYFGPGTRLTVT.

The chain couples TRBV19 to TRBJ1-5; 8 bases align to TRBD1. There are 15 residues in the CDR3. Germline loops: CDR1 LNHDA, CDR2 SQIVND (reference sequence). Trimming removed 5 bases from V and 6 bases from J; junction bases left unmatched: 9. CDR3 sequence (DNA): TGTGCCAGTAGTTCAAGCACAGGGGGGCGTCAGCCCCAGCATTTT. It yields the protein CASSSSTGGRQPQHF.

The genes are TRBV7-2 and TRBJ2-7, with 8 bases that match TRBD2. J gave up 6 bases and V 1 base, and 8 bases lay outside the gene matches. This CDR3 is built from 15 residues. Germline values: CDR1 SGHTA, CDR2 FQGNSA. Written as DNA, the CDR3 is TGTGCCAGCAGCTTAGAAGGGACTAGAAGTCTCGAGCAGTACTTC. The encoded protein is CASSLEGTRSLEQYF.

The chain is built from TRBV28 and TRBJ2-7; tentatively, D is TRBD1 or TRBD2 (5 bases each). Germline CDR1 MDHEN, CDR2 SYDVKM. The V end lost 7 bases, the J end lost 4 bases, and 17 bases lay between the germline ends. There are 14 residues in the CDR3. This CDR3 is CASTDGTATYEQYF. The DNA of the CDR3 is TGTGCCAGCACAGATGGGACCGCCACGTACGAGCAGTACTTC.

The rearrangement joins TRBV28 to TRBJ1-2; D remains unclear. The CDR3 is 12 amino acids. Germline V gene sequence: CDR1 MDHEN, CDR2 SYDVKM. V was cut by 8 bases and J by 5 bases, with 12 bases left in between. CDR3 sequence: CASVAQEYGYTF. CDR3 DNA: TGTGCCAGCGTGGCCCAGGAGTATGGCTACACCTTC.

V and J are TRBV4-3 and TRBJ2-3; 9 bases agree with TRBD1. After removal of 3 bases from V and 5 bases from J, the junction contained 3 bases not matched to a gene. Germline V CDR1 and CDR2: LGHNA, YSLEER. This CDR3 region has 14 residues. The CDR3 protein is CASSQGQGGDTQYF. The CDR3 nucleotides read TGCGCCAGCAGCCAGGGACAGGGCGGAGATACGCAGTATTTT.

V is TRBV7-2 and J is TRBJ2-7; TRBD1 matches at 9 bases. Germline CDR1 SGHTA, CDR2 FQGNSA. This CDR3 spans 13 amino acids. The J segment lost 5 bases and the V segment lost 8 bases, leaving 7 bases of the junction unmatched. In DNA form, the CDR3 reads TGTGCCAGCGCCACGACAGGGGGAAACGAGCAGTACTTC. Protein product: CASATTGGNEQYF.

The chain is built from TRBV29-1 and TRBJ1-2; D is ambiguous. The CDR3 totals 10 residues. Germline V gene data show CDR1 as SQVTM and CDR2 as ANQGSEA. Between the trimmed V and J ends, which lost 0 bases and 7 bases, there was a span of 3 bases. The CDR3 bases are TGCAGCGTTGAAGATAGTGGCTACACCTTC. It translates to CSVEDSGYTF.

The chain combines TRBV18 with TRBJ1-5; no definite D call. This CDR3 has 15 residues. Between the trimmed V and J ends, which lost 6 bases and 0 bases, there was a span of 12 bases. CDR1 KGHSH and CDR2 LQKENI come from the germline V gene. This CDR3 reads CASSRTDDSNQPQHF. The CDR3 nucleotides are TGTGCCAGCTCCCGGACTGATGATAGCAATCAGCCCCAGCATTTT.